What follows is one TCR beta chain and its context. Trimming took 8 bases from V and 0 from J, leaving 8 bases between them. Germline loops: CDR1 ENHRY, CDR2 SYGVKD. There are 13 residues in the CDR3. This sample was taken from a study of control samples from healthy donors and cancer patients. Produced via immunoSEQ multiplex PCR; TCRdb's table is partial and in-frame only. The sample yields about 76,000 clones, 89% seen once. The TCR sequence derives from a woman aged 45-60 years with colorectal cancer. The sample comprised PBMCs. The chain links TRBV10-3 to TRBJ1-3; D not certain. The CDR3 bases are TGTGCCATCTGCGACATCTCTGGAAACACCATATATTTT. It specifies CAICDISGNTIYF.